This T cell receptor (beta chain) was sequenced in a study of T cell responses to AZD1222 COVID-19 vaccine. Regarding this clone: As yet, its antigen is unknown.

Overall study results and limits: The study reported that nearly half of spike-specific TCRs target unmutated variant regions.

The ends were cut back, 4 bases at V and 3 bases at J, with 13 bases in the middle. The CDR3 contains 15 residues. CDR1 is LNHDA, CDR2 SQIVND, per germline (reference sequence). The repertoire was sequenced with immunoSEQ multiplex PCR; TCRdb's copy has only in-frame clones and lacks some. The sample contains about 19,000 clones, roughly four fifths of which appear only once. Sequenced here: peripheral blood, sampled 28 days after the second AZD1222 dose. This rearrangement joins TRBV19 to TRBJ1-5; the D gene is possibly TRBD1 (5 bases). The sequence derives from an adult who received the AZD1222 COVID-19 vaccine. Written as DNA, the CDR3 is TGTGCCAGTAGTAGGCAGGGCGGTGACAATCAGCCCCAGCATTTT. Amino acid sequence: CASSRQGGDNQPQHF. Full variable domain (remainder filled in from reference TRBV19 and TRBJ1-5): DGGITQSPKYLFRKEGQNVTLSCEQNLNHDAMYWYRQDPGQGLRLIYYSQIVNDFQKGDIAEGYSVSREKKESFPLTVTSAQKNPTAFYLCASSRQGGDNQPQHFGDGTRLSIL.